What follows is one T cell receptor (beta chain) and its context. The antigen it recognizes is unknown. Base qualities were left out, and no much larger clone turns up one base away. Each depressed patient was pairwise matched to a non-depressed control for sex, age, current smoking status and body mass index. Every participant in the study was of European descent. To qualify, patients needed a DSM-IV diagnosis of major depressive disorder plus a Hamilton Rating Scale for Depression score of 18 or higher. Patients had been free of any psychiatric medication, including antidepressants, for at least 8 weeks before enrollment. Depression severity among patients ranged from moderate to severe. Major medical conditions, Axis I/II comorbidities, regular medication or illicit drug use, and drinking over 100 g alcohol weekly were applied as exclusion criteria for all participants. Roughly 30 ml of peripheral blood was drawn into EDTA tubes from each participant. CD4+ T cells were purified from thawed PBMCs by magnetic negative selection with the BD IMag Human CD4 T Lymphocyte Enrichment Set. Flow cytometry confirmed that the CD4+ enrichment method typically gave approximately 96% purity. TCRbeta sequencing was performed on a subgroup of roughly five case-control pairs selected blind to chemokine receptor expression and flow-cytometric repertoire skewing results. All blood samples were drawn in the morning at 8:00 a.m., and PBMCs were separated by Ficoll-Hypaque gradient centrifugation. PBMCs were cryopreserved by gradual cooling to -80°C and stored in liquid nitrogen until assayed.

This specimen comes from a study of untreated major depressive disorder (dated 2018 in TCRdb). As for the study more broadly: This cross-sectional case-control study compared T cell phenotype and TCR repertoire between antidepressant-free major depressive disorder patients and individually matched non-depressed controls. Differences in Vbeta 5.1, Vbeta 11 and Vbeta 22 usage observed by flow cytometry in the whole cohort were followed up by sequencing. The paper as a whole reports these results and caveats: In CD4+ T cells, sequencing confirmed that depressed patients used TRBV05-01 (Vbeta 5.1) more than controls did, with a one-tailed test giving p = 0.040. In the sequencing data, TRBV25-01 and TRBV02-01 usage matched the flow-cytometry pattern but was not statistically significant. For the sequencing comparisons, one-tailed planned tests were applied to only three preselected Vbeta families. The top five TRBV05-01 clones in every sequenced subject were all private clones. Strict matching and exclusion criteria produced a comparatively small study sample, limiting generalizability of findings.

The Qiagen DNeasy Blood and Tissue Kit was used to extract total genomic DNA from the purified CD4+ T cells. The TCRbeta CDR3 region, defined according to IMGT, was amplified and sequenced using immunoSEQ immunosequencing protocols. The study's processing was this. Preprocessing of raw sequence data for PCR and sequencing error correction was performed by the immunoSEQ service. After being loaded into the immunoSEQ Analyzer, the data underwent further analysis with VDJtools v1.0.7. The paired Wilcoxon signed-rank test was applied to assess differences between patients and controls. TCRdb limited this immuneACCESS table to in-frame rearrangements with V and J called. A share of clones is missing; checked studies link under half to unresolved V genes, and the rest is unexplained. V, J and clone size reflect that table, while D and trimming were determined from the DNA. The sample yields about 13,000 clones; about 90% were counted once. Roughly 1.7% of the sample comes from the top ten.

From cysteine to phenylalanine, the CDR3 is 17 amino acids long. CDR3 DNA is the only sequence kept; it has 51 bases, read in frame from the first base. Sequences SGHRS (CDR1) and YFSETQ (CDR2) are obtained from the germline V gene. The junction shows trimming of 4 bases on V and 1 base on J, and the gene matches do not reach 5 bases of it. The source of this sequence is a woman aged 30 to 39 with major depressive disorder. The sequence is built from TRBV5-1 and TRBJ2-2, with TRBD2 identical over 12 junction bases. Sequenced sample: CD4+ T cells from PBMCs. At the DNA level, the sequence is TGCGCCAGCAGCGCGACTAGCGGGAGTTGGAACACCGGGGAGCTGTTTTTT. Its amino acids are CASSATSGSWNTGELFF.